This T cell receptor beta chain was sequenced in a study of T cell repertoires in cytomegalovirus infection. Turning to the study itself: CMV epitopes that were recently identified and HLA-C-restricted were used alongside well-studied HLA-B-restricted ones. Public TCR beta signatures were indicative of both CMV infection and a matching HLA type.

The CDR3 has 13 amino acids. Losses at the gene ends were 6 bases for V and 7 bases for J; bases not matched to a gene: 6. Via MiXCR, TCRdb re-called the reads, giving one row per CDR3 protein. The sample records approximately 910,000 distinct CDR3 sequences, about a third being singletons. Regarding the study as a whole: Cumulative public TCR beta family frequency identified carriers of CMV plus the relevant HLA. The ex vivo response showed dominance by HLA-C-restricted CMV-specific TCR beta clonotypes.

The sample holds many counts of this clonotype. Its cognate antigen is unknown. The source was cultured CD8+ T cells from PBMCs, collected from culture after CMV antigen stimulation. This TCR derives from a human donor in good health (CMV status not recorded). Some clones in this sample may be carry-over from other donors' samples. This sequence joins TRBV12-3 or TRBV12-4 and TRBJ2-7, with 10 bases aligning to TRBD1. Written as DNA, the CDR3 is TGTGCCAGCAGAGCCCCGGGACAGGGGGAGCAGTACTTC. Translated: CASRAPGQGEQYF.